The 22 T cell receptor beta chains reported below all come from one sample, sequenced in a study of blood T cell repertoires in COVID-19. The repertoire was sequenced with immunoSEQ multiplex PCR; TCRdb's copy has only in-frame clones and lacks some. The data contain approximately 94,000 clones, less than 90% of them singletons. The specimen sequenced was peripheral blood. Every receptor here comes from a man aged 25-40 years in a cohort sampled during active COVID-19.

CDR3 in DNA: TGTGCCAGCAGCGCTAGGACAACGACCTCCTACAATGAGCAGTTCTTC. It codes for CASSARTTTSYNEQFF. V and J are TRBV9 and TRBJ2-1; D perhaps matches TRBD1 (5 bases). Trimming shortened V by 3 bases and J by 0 bases, and 13 bases separated the two germline ends. The CDR3 is made up of 16 amino acids. Looked up from germline, CDR1 is SGDLS and CDR2 is YYNGEE.

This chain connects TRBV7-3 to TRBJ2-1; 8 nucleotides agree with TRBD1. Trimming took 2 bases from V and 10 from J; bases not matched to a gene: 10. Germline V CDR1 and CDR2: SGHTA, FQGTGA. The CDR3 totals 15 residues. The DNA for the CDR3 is TGTGCCAGCAGCTTATTCGGGACAGGACATCGGGAGCAGTTCTTC. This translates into CASSLFGTGHREQFF.

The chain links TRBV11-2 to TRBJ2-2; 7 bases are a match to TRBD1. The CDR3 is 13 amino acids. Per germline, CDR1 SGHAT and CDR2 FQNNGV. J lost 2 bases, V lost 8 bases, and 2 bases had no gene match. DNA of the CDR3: TGTGCCAGCGACAGGGTAAACACCGGGGAGCTGTTTTTT. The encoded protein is CASDRVNTGELFF.

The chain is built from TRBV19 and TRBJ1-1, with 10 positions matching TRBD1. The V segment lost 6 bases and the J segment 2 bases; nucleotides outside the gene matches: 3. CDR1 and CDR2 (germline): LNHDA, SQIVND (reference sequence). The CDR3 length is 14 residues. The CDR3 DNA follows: TGTGCCAGTAGGAGGGACAGGGGTAACACTGAAGCTTTCTTT. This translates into CASRRDRGNTEAFF.

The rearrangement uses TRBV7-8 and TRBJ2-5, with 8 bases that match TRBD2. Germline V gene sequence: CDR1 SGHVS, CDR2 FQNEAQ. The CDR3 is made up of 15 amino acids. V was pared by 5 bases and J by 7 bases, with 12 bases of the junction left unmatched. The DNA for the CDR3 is TGTGCCAGCAGCCCACGGACTAGCATCGGGCGGACCCAGTACTTC. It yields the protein CASSPRTSIGRTQYF.

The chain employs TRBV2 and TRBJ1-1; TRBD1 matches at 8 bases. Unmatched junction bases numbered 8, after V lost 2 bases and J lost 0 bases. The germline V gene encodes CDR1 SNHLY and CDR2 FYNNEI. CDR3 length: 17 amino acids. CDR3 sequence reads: CASSERQGLAMNTEAFF. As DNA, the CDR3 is TGTGCCAGCAGTGAAAGACAGGGGCTCGCCATGAACACTGAAGCTTTCTTT.

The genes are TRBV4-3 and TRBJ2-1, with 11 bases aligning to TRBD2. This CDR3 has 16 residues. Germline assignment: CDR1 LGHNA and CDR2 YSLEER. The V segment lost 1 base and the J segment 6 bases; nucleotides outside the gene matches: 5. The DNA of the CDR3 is TGCGCCAGCAGCCAAGTACTAGCGGGGGACCTCAATGAGCAGTTCTTC. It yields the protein CASSQVLAGDLNEQFF.

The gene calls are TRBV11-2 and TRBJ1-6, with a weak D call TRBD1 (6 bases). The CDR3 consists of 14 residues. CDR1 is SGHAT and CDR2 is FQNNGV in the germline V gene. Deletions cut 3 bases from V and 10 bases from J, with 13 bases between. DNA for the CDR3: TGTGCCAGCAGCTTGGGAAATCAGGGGTCACCCCTCCACTTT. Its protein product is CASSLGNQGSPLHF.

CDR3 coding DNA: TGTGCCAGCAGCTCATGGGGCGTGTGGGAAAAACTGTTTTTT. Protein: CASSSWGVWEKLFF. This rearrangement joins TRBV5-6 to TRBJ1-4; D perhaps matches TRBD1 (5 bases). V lost 3 bases and J lost 8, with 14 bases in between. Looked up from germline, CDR1 is SGHDT and CDR2 is YYEEEE. The CDR3 totals 14 residues.

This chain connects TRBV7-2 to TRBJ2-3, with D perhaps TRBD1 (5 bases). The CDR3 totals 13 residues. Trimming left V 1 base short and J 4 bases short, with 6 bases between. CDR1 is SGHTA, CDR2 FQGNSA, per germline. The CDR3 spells CASSLDRPDTQYF. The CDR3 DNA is TGTGCCAGCAGCTTAGACAGGCCAGATACGCAGTATTTT.

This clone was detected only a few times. The CDR3 nucleotides are TGTGCCAGCAGGTCGGGACAGGACCTTTATGGCTACACCTTC. Translation: CASRSGQDLYGYTF. This chain joins TRBV6-6 and TRBJ1-2; 8 bases fit TRBD1. The CDR3 covers 14 residues. The junction had 8 bases not matched to a gene; V was cut back by 6 bases and J by 5 bases. Per the germline V gene, CDR1 is MNHNY and CDR2 is SVGAGI (reference sequence).

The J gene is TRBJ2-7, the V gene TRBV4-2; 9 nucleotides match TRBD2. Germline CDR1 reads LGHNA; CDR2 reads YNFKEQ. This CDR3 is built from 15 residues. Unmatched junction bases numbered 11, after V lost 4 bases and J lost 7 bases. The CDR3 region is CASSLVPGLAREQYF. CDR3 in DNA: TGTGCCAGCAGCCTAGTCCCGGGACTAGCTCGGGAGCAGTACTTC.

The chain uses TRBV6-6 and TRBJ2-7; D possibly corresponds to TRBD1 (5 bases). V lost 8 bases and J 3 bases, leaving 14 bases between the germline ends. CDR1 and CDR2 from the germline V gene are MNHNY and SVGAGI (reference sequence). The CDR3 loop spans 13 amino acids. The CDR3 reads CASLRDSRYEQYF. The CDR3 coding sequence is TGTGCCAGCCTCAGGGATTCACGCTACGAGCAGTACTTC.

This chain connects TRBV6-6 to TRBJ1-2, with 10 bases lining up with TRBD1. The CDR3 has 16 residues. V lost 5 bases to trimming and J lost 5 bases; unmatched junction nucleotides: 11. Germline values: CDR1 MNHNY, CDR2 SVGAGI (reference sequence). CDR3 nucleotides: TGTGCCAGCAGTAGTGGGACAGGGGCCGGGGGATATGGCTACACCTTC. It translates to CASSSGTGAGGYGYTF.

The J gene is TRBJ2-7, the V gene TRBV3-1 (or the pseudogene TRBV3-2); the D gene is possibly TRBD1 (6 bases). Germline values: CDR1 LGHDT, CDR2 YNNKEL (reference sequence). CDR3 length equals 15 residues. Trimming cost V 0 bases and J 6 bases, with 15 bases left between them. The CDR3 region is CASSQDLSGAGEQYF. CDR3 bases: TGTGCCAGCAGCCAAGATCTGTCAGGGGCTGGCGAGCAGTACTTC.

The CDR3 DNA reads TGTGCCAGCAGCTTTAGGCGGGCGAACACCGGGGAGCTGTTTTTT. Its protein is CASSFRRANTGELFF. The chain couples TRBV7-2 to TRBJ2-2, with D possibly TRBD2 on 5 matching bases. The CDR3 runs 15 residues. Trimming left V 3 bases short and J 0 bases short, with 8 bases between. CDR1 and CDR2 from the germline V gene are SGHTA and FQGNSA.

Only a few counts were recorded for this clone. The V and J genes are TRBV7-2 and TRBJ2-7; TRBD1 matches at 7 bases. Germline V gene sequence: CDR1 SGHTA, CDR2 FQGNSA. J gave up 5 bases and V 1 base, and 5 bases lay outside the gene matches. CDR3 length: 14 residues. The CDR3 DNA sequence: TGTGCCAGCAGCTTAGGACAGGGTCAGGACGAGCAGTACTTC. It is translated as CASSLGQGQDEQYF. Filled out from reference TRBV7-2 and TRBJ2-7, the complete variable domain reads GAGVSQSPSNKVTEKGKDVELRCDPISGHTALYWYRQSLGQGLEFLIYFQGNSAPDKSGLPSDRFSAERTGGSVSTLTIQRTQQEDSAVYLCASSLGQGQDEQYFGPGTRLTVT.

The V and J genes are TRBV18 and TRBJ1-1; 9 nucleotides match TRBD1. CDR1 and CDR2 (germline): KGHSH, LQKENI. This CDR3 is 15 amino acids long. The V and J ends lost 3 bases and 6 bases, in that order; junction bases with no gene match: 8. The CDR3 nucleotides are TGTGCCAGCTCACCCACAGAGACAGGGGGGCCTGAAGCTTTCTTT. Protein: CASSPTETGGPEAFF.

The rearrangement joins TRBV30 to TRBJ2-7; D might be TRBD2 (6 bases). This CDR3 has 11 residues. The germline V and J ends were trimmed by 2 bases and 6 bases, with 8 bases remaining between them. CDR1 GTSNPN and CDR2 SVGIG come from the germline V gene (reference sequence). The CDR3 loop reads CAWSSEGEQYF. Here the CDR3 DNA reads TGTGCCTGGAGTTCGGAGGGCGAGCAGTACTTC.

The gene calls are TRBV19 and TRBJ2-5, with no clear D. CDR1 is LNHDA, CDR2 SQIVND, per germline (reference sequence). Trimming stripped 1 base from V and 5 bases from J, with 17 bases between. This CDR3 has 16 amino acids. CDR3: CASSIAPRSWMETQYF. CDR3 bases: TGTGCCAGTAGTATAGCCCCCCGTAGCTGGATGGAGACCCAGTACTTC.

In DNA form, the CDR3 reads TGCGCCAGCAGTGGCTTTAGCGGGGGGGCCTCAGATACGCAGTATTTT. Translated, it gives CASSGFSGGASDTQYF. This sequence joins TRBV10-2 and TRBJ2-3; 11 positions agree with TRBD2. Looked up from germline, CDR1 is WSHSY and CDR2 is SAAADI. The J segment lost 4 bases and the V segment lost 4 bases, leaving 7 bases of the junction unmatched. The CDR3 has 16 residues.

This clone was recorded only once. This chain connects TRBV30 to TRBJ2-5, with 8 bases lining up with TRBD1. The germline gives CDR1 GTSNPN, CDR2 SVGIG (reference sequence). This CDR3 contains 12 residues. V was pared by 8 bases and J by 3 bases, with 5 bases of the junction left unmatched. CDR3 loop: CAAGQGKETQYF. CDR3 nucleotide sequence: TGTGCCGCCGGACAGGGAAAAGAGACCCAGTACTTC.